Listed below are T cell receptor beta chains from one sample, sequenced in a study of shared clonotypes between healthy human individuals. TCRdb's table, derived via immunoSEQ multiplex PCR, lists solely in-frame clones and lacks some. The sample records some 500,000 clones, about 96% being singletons. The sample comprised naive CD4+ T cells sorted from blood. All receptors derive from a woman in her twenties or thirties in good health. CDR3s include the opening cysteine and the closing phenylalanine or tryptophan. The D gene is left open where the match is weak. Clone size is not always given. Where it is, it says once, few, many or a class for expanded clones.

V,D,size,J,CDR3,DNA
TRBV6-5,.,.,TRBJ1-2,CASGSNYGYTF,TGTGCCAGCGGAAGTAACTATGGCTACACCTTC
TRBV2,.,.,TRBJ2-3,CASSEVLLGTDTQYF,TGTGCCAGCAGTGAAGTGTTGCTAGGTACAGATACGCAGTATTTT
TRBV28,.,.,TRBJ1-1,CASSLRANTEAFF,TGTGCCAGCAGTTTACGTGCGAACACTGAAGCTTTCTTT
TRBV20-1,.,.,TRBJ1-2,CSARQLQRYTF,TGCAGTGCTCGACAGCTTCAACGCTACACCTTC
TRBV27,TRBD1,.,TRBJ1-5,CASSLSFGTGVQPQHF,TGTGCCAGCAGTTTATCGTTTGGGACAGGGGTTCAGCCCCAGCATTTT
TRBV6-6,TRBD1,.,TRBJ1-3,CASRSGDRAGNTIYF,TGTGCCAGCAGGTCCGGGGACAGGGCTGGAAACACCATATATTTT
TRBV19,.,once,TRBJ2-3,CASSARGGNTDTQYF,TGTGCCAGTAGTGCCAGGGGGGGCAACACAGATACGCAGTATTTT
TRBV10-3,.,.,TRBJ1-4,CAISEGQGMLPLEKLFF,TGTGCCATCAGTGAAGGTCAGGGTATGCTTCCTTTAGAAAAACTGTTTTTT
TRBV7-9,.,.,TRBJ2-2,CASSYPTSLTGELFF,TGTGCCAGCAGCTACCCCACTAGCCTCACCGGGGAGCTGTTTTTT
TRBV5-1,.,.,TRBJ2-3,CASSPVGPGGSDTQYF,TGCGCCAGCAGCCCGGTGGGCCCAGGCGGGTCAGATACGCAGTATTTT
TRBV28,TRBD1,.,TRBJ1-2,CASSSGTGSRSYTF,TGTGCCAGCAGTTCCGGGACAGGGTCAAGGAGCTACACCTTC
TRBV27,.,once,TRBJ2-7,CASTPSRGYLSYEQYF,TGTGCCAGCACCCCAAGTAGGGGGTACCTCTCCTACGAGCAGTACTTC
TRBV7-9,.,.,TRBJ1-5,CASSPGSGPWREPQHF,TGTGCCAGCAGCCCCGGTTCGGGACCGTGGCGGGAGCCCCAGCATTTT
TRBV6-6,.,.,TRBJ2-1,CASSLLPNNEQFF,TGTGCCAGCAGTCTACTACCTAACAATGAGCAGTTCTTC
TRBV6-1,.,.,TRBJ2-7,CASSVPGAYEQYF,TGTGCCAGCAGTGTTCCGGGAGCCTACGAGCAGTACTTC
TRBV19,.,.,TRBJ2-5,CASSIGANRAETQYF,TGTGCCAGTAGTATAGGGGCCAACAGGGCAGAGACCCAGTACTTC
TRBV9,TRBD1,.,TRBJ2-7,CASSTRDSEQYF,TGTGCCAGCAGCACCCGGGACAGTGAGCAGTACTTC
TRBV28,.,.,TRBJ2-7,CASRGSLQQYF,TGTGCCAGCAGGGGCTCCTTGCAGCAGTACTTC
TRBV28,TRBD1,.,TRBJ1-6,CASSLGQGTTPLHF,TGTGCCAGCAGTTTGGGACAGGGAACGACACCCCTCCACTTT
TRBV27,.,.,TRBJ2-7,CASSRLPYYEQYF,TGTGCCAGCAGCCGTCTGCCCTATTACGAGCAGTACTTC
TRBV6-1,.,.,TRBJ1-1,CAPAEAFF,TGTGCCCCCGCCGAAGCTTTCTTT
TRBV18,.,.,TRBJ1-1,CASSSRNTEAFF,TGTGCCAGCTCGTCGCGGAACACTGAAGCTTTCTTT
TRBV28,TRBD1,.,TRBJ1-2,CASRVGTVYGYTF,TGTGCCAGCCGTGTTGGGACAGTCTATGGCTACACCTTC
TRBV28,TRBD2,.,TRBJ2-3,CASSSSGRDTQYF,TGTGCCAGCAGTTCTAGCGGGAGGGATACGCAGTATTTT
TRBV7-2,TRBD2,.,TRBJ2-1,CASSLGLADYNEQFF,TGTGCCAGCAGCTTAGGCCTAGCGGACTACAATGAGCAGTTCTTC
TRBV5-3,.,.,TRBJ1-5,CARGSPYQPQHF,TGTGCCAGAGGCAGTCCTTATCAGCCCCAGCATTTT
TRBV28,.,.,TRBJ1-1,CASTEQVLLMNTEAFF,TGTGCCAGCACCGAACAGGTGCTCTTAATGAACACTGAAGCTTTCTTT
TRBV30,.,.,TRBJ1-5,CAWSVESNQPQHF,TGTGCCTGGAGTGTAGAGAGCAATCAGCCCCAGCATTTT